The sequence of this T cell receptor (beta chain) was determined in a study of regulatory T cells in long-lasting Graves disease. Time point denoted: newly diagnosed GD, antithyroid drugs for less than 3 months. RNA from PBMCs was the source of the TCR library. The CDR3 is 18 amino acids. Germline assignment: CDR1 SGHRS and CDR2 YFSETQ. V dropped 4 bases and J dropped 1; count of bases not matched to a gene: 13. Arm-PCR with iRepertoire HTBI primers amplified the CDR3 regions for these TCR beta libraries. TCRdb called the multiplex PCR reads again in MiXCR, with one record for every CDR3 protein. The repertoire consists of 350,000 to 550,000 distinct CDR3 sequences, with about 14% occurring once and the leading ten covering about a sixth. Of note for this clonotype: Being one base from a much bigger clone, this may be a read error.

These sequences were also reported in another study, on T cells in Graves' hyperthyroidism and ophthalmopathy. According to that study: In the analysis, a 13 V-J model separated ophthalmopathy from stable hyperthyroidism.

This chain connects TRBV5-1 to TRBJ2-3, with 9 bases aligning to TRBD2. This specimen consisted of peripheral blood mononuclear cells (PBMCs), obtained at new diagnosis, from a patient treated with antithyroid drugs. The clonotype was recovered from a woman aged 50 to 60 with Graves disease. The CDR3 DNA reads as TGCGCCAGCAGCCAAGGGGCTAGCGGGATTAGAGGCACAGATACGCAGTATTTT. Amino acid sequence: CASSQGASGIRGTDTQYF. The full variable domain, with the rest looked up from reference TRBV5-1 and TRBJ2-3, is KAGVTQTPRYLIKTRGQQVTLSCSPISGHRSVSWYQQTPGQGLQFLFEYFSETQRNKGNFPGRFSGRQFSNSRSEMNVSTLELGDSALYLCASSQGASGIRGTDTQYFGPGTRLTVL.